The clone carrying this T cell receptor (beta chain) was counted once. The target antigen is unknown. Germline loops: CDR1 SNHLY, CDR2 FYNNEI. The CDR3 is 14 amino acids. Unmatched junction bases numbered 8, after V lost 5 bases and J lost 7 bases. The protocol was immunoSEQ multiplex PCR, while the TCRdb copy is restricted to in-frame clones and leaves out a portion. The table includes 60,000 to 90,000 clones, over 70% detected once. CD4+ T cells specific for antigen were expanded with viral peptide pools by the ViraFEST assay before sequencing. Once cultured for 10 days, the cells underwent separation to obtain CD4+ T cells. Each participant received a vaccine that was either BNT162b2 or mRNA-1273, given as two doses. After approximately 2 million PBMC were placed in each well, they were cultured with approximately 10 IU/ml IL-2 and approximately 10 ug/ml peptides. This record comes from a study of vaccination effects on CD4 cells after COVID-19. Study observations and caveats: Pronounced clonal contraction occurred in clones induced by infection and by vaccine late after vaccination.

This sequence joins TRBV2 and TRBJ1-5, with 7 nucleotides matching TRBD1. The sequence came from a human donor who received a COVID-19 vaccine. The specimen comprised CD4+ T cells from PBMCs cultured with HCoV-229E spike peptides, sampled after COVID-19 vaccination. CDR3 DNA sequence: TGTGCCAGCAGTCTCTACAGGGGAGGGCAGCCCCAGCATTTT. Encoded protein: CASSLYRGGQPQHF. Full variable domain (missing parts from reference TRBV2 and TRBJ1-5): EPEVTQTPSHQVTQMGQEVILRCVPISNHLYFYWYRQILGQKVEFLVSFYNNEISEKSEIFDDQFSVERPDGSNFTLKIRSTKLEDSAMYFCASSLYRGGQPQHFGDGTRLSIL.